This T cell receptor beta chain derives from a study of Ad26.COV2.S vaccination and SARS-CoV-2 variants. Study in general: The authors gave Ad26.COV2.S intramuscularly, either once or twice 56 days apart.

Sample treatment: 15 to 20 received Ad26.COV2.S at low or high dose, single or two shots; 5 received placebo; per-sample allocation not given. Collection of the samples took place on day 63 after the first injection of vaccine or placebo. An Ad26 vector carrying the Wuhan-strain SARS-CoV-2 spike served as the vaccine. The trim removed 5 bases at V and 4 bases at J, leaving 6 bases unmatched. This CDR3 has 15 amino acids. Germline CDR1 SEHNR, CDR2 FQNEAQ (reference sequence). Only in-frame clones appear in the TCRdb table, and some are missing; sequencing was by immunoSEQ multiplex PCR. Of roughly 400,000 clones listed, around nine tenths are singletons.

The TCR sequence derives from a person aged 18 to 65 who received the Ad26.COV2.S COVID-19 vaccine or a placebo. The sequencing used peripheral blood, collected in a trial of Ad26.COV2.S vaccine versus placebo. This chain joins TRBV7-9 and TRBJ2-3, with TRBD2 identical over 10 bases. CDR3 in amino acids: CASSPSGSRADTQYF. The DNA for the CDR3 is TGTGCCAGCAGCCCTAGCGGGAGTAGAGCAGATACGCAGTATTTT.